These T cell receptor beta chains were read from a single sample in a study of OX40 agonist ivuxolimab in advanced cancers. Assay used: immunoSEQ multiplex PCR; TCRdb lists only in-frame clones, some missing. The sample lists approximately 38,000 clones, around four fifths occurring once. Sequenced material: CD4+ or CD8+ T cells sorted from blood, taken in a trial of the OX40 agonist ivuxolimab. The receptors originated from an adult with an advanced solid tumor such as melanoma, head and neck, liver or kidney cancer. The CDR3 runs from the conserved cysteine through the conserved F or W. A D gene is named only where the DNA matches it firmly. Size tells how often a clone was seen (once, few, many) or the class of an expanded clone, and some rows leave it out.

J: TRBJ2-5
D: .
size: once
V: TRBV7-3
DNA: TGTGCCAGCAGCCTAGGACGCCAAGAGACCCAGTACTTC
CDR3: CASSLGRQETQYF

J: TRBJ1-1
D: .
size: .
V: TRBV7-9
DNA: TGTGCCAGCAGCTTATCAGGCGTCATGAACACTGAAGCTTTCTTT
CDR3: CASSLSGVMNTEAFF

J: TRBJ2-1
D: TRBD1
size: .
V: TRBV6-6
DNA: TGTGCCAGCAGTTACGGACAGGGTAAGGATGAGCAGTTCTTC
CDR3: CASSYGQGKDEQFF

J: TRBJ2-1
D: .
size: .
V: TRBV6-1
DNA: TGTGCCAGCGGCAGGGGTCGTGAGCAGTTCTTC
CDR3: CASGRGREQFF

J: TRBJ1-1
D: .
size: .
V: TRBV4-3
DNA: TGCGCCAGCAGCCAAGCCAAAAGTGGAACTGAAGCTTTCTTT
CDR3: CASSQAKSGTEAFF

J: TRBJ2-1
D: TRBD2
size: .
V: TRBV7-9
DNA: TGTGCCAGCAGCTTCCTCGGACTAGCGGGTTCATCCTACAATGAGCAGTTCTTC
CDR3: CASSFLGLAGSSYNEQFF

J: TRBJ2-3
D: TRBD1
size: .
V: TRBV15
DNA: TGTGCCACCAGCTTGATTCCAGGGGGTGTCACAGATACGCAGTATTTT
CDR3: CATSLIPGGVTDTQYF

J: TRBJ2-7
D: TRBD2
size: .
V: TRBV7-2
DNA: TGTGCCAGCAGCTTCACGACTAGCGGATTCTCCTACGAGCAGTACTTC
CDR3: CASSFTTSGFSYEQYF

J: TRBJ2-2
D: .
size: .
V: TRBV5-1
DNA: TGCGCCAGCAGCTTGCAAGACACCGGGGAGCTGTTTTTT
CDR3: CASSLQDTGELFF

J: TRBJ2-5
D: TRBD2
size: .
V: TRBV15
DNA: TGTGCCACCAGCAGTGGGGGAGGGCGGGCGAAGACCCAGTACTTC
CDR3: CATSSGGGRAKTQYF

J: TRBJ2-1
D: TRBD1
size: once
V: TRBV6-5
DNA: TGTGCCAGCAGTTACTCTGGGACAGGGGGCGGGAATGAGCAGTTCTTC
CDR3: CASSYSGTGGGNEQFF

J: TRBJ2-1
D: .
size: .
V: TRBV15
DNA: TGTGCCACCAGCAGGGGGGGTGCCCGCTACAATGAGCAGTTCTTC
CDR3: CATSRGGARYNEQFF

J: TRBJ1-1
D: .
size: .
V: TRBV18
DNA: TGTGCCAGCTCACCGGACCGGCGGGGGGAAGCTTTCTTT
CDR3: CASSPDRRGEAFF

J: TRBJ2-1
D: TRBD1
size: .
V: TRBV11-3
DNA: TGTGCCAGCAGCTCCCCGAGACAGGGGGGCGAGCAGTTCTTC
CDR3: CASSSPRQGGEQFF

J: TRBJ2-2
D: TRBD1
size: once
V: TRBV10-3
DNA: TGTGCCACCCACCGAGGGGGCGGACGGTACACCGGGGAGCTGTTTTTT
CDR3: CATHRGGGRYTGELFF

J: TRBJ2-1
D: .
size: .
V: TRBV11-2
DNA: TGTGCCAGCAGCTTTCCAGGGATCGGCAATGAGCAGTTCTTC
CDR3: CASSFPGIGNEQFF

J: TRBJ2-7
D: TRBD1
size: .
V: TRBV28
DNA: TGTGCCAGCAGCCAGACAGGGACCCTGCACGAGCAGTACTTC
CDR3: CASSQTGTLHEQYF

J: TRBJ2-2
D: .
size: few
V: TRBV27
DNA: TGTGCCAGCAGTTCGGAGGCTATTACCACCGGGGAGCTGTTTTTT
CDR3: CASSSEAITTGELFF

J: TRBJ2-7
D: .
size: .
V: TRBV7-2
DNA: TGTGCCAGCAGTTACCGGGACGAATCCTACGAGCAGTACTTC
CDR3: CASSYRDESYEQYF

J: TRBJ2-1
D: .
size: .
V: TRBV5-8
DNA: TGTGCCAGCAGCTTCGGAGGGGTAGCCTACAATGAGCAGTTCTTC
CDR3: CASSFGGVAYNEQFF

J: TRBJ2-2
D: TRBD1
size: .
V: TRBV6-1
DNA: TGTGCCAGCACGGGACAGGGGAGTTCCGGGGAGCTGTTTTTT
CDR3: CASTGQGSSGELFF

J: TRBJ2-3
D: .
size: .
V: TRBV5-5
DNA: TGTGCCAGCAGCTTGGCAGTTCCAGATACGCAGTATTTT
CDR3: CASSLAVPDTQYF

J: TRBJ1-5
D: .
size: .
V: TRBV6-1
DNA: TGTGCCAGCAGGGGGAAAAACCAGCCCCAGCATTTT
CDR3: CASRGKNQPQHF

J: TRBJ2-7
D: .
size: .
V: TRBV28
DNA: TGTGCCAGCAGTCTGACTAGCTCCTACGAGCAGTACTTC
CDR3: CASSLTSSYEQYF

J: TRBJ2-5
D: .
size: .
V: TRBV14
DNA: TGTGCCAGCAGCCAAGATAGACAGACCCAGTACTTC
CDR3: CASSQDRQTQYF

J: TRBJ2-7
D: TRBD2
size: .
V: TRBV7-8
DNA: TGTGCCAGCCGGGGACTAGCGGGGTACGAGCAGTACTTC
CDR3: CASRGLAGYEQYF

J: TRBJ2-2
D: TRBD2
size: .
V: TRBV27
DNA: TGTGCCAGCAGTTTACGAGGCGGGAGCACCGGGGAGCTGTTTTTT
CDR3: CASSLRGGSTGELFF

J: TRBJ1-4
D: .
size: .
V: TRBV6-1
DNA: TGTGCCAGCAGTGAACGATTTTTTACTAATGAAAAACTGTTTTTT
CDR3: CASSERFFTNEKLFF

J: TRBJ2-3
D: TRBD2
size: .
V: TRBV19
DNA: TGTGCCAGTAGTATCCCCGGACTAGCGGGAGAGGCAGATACGCAGTATTTT
CDR3: CASSIPGLAGEADTQYF

J: TRBJ1-2
D: .
size: .
V: TRBV28
DNA: TGTGCCAGCACCTTGCGGGCAGAGCTCTTCTATGGCTACACCTTC
CDR3: CASTLRAELFYGYTF

J: TRBJ1-3
D: .
size: few
V: TRBV6-5
DNA: TGTGCCAGCAGCGGCACTGGAAACACCATATATTTT
CDR3: CASSGTGNTIYF

J: TRBJ1-2
D: .
size: .
V: TRBV11-2
DNA: TGTGCCAGCAGCTTTCGGGGGGCGCGGAGCTACACCTTC
CDR3: CASSFRGARSYTF

J: TRBJ2-5
D: TRBD1
size: .
V: TRBV2
DNA: TGTGCCAGCAGTGTGGGGACAGTTTCTCAAGAGACCCAGTACTTC
CDR3: CASSVGTVSQETQYF

J: TRBJ2-7
D: TRBD2
size: .
V: TRBV6-5
DNA: TGCGCCAGCAGTCCCGGGGTAGCGGGAACCTCCGAGCAGTACTTC
CDR3: CASSPGVAGTSEQYF

J: TRBJ1-2
D: TRBD1
size: .
V: TRBV14
DNA: TGTGCCAGCAGCCTCTGGACAGGAGGCTACACCTTC
CDR3: CASSLWTGGYTF